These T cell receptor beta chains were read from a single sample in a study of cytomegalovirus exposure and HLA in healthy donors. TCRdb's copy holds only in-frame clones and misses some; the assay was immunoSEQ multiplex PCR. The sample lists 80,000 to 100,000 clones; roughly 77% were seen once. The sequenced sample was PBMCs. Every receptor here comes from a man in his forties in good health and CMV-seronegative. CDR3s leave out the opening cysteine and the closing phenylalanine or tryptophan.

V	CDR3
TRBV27	ASTLGGASSYNPPLH
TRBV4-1	ASSQWGTGRFDTQY
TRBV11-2	ASSLVHPVRDKNTEAF
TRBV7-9	SSSSYSGAAYNEQF
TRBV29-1	SVAQRVGGELF
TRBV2	ASGNREMKTQY
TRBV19	ASSFLGGLGNTIY
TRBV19	ASSKSIREAGLNQPQH
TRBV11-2	ASSPEPGGRGYT
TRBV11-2	ASSLDGDSQETQY
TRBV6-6	ASRQGGYEQY